These 7 T cell receptor beta chains share one sample of origin, sequenced in a study of cytomegalovirus exposure and HLA in healthy donors. The PCR made use of 60 Vbeta and 13 Jbeta primers. Assay used: immunoSEQ multiplex PCR; TCRdb lists only in-frame clones, some missing. The table shows approximately 120,000 clones, with over 60% occurring only once. The sequencing sample was made of PBMCs. The receptors derive from a man aged 30-40 years in good health and CMV-seronegative.

The chain uses TRBV6-6 and TRBJ1-5, with D maybe TRBD1 (5 bases). The CDR3 runs 16 residues. The germline V gene has CDR1 MNHNY and CDR2 SVGAGI (reference sequence). Trimming cost V 7 bases and J 9 bases, with 25 bases left between them. CDR3 in DNA: TGTGCCAGCATTCTCCTTCCGGGGGGGGAGGATTCGCCCCAGCATTTT. This gives the protein CASILLPGGEDSPQHF.

V usage is TRBV7-3 and J usage is TRBJ2-3; maybe TRBD2 (5 bases). The CDR3 is made up of 15 amino acids. Germline V gene data show CDR1 as SGHTA and CDR2 as FQGTGA. V lost 6 bases to trimming and J lost 2 bases, with 15 bases between them. Here the CDR3 DNA reads TGTGCCAGCAGACTAGAGGCAGGAGCCACAGATACGCAGTATTTT. It codes for CASRLEAGATDTQYF.

The rearrangement joins TRBV29-1 to TRBJ2-7, with D unresolved. The CDR3 totals 15 residues. CDR1 is SQVTM and CDR2 is ANQGSEA in the germline V gene. V was pared by 4 bases and J by 4 bases, with 20 bases between. The chain's CDR3 is CSVVGFRRRGYEQYF. The CDR3 DNA reads as TGCAGCGTTGTCGGGTTCAGAAGAAGAGGTTACGAGCAGTACTTC.

Only a few counts were recorded for this clone. The chain carries TRBV4-1 and TRBJ2-1; a weak D match, TRBD2 (6 bases). The CDR3 consists of 15 residues. Germline V gene sequence: CDR1 MGHRA, CDR2 YSYEKL. Trimming removed 4 bases at V and 4 bases at J, with 14 bases between. DNA for the CDR3: TGCGCCAGCAGCCTGATAGGACTAAAGTACAATGAGCAGTTCTTC. The encoded protein is CASSLIGLKYNEQFF.

The genes are TRBV13 and TRBJ1-4; D is perhaps TRBD1 (5 bases). Trimming pared 6 bases from V and 4 bases from J, leaving 15 bases between. Germline CDR1 PRHDT, CDR2 FYEKMQ (reference sequence). The CDR3 consists of 15 residues. DNA of the CDR3: TGTGCCAGCAGATTGCAGGGTCAGGGTAATGAAAAACTGTTTTTT. Protein sequence: CASRLQGQGNEKLFF.

V gene TRBV5-1 combines with J gene TRBJ1-3; 8 bases fit TRBD1. The V and J ends lost 4 bases and 3 bases, in that order; junction bases with no gene match: 3. Per the germline V gene, CDR1 is SGHRS and CDR2 is YFSETQ. The CDR3 is 14 residues long. CDR3 coding DNA: TGCGCCAGCAGCCCCGGGACAGGTGGAAACACCATATATTTT. It translates to CASSPGTGGNTIYF.

The J gene is TRBJ2-7, the V gene TRBV19; D unresolved. Trimming stripped 5 bases from V and 7 bases from J, with 18 bases between. The CDR3 consists of 14 residues. Germline lookup yields CDR1 LNHDA and CDR2 SQIVND (reference sequence). The CDR3 loop reads CASSPRETSWEQYF. CDR3 nucleotide sequence: TGTGCCAGTAGTCCCCGAGAAACCTCTTGGGAGCAGTACTTC.